This T cell receptor beta chain was retrieved from a study of cytomegalovirus exposure and HLA in healthy donors. Amplification used 60 Vbeta primers and 13 Jbeta primers. The method was immunoSEQ multiplex PCR; TCRdb's version includes in-frame clones alone and lacks a portion of them. Among 130,000 to 150,000 clones listed, around three quarters were seen once. Healthy bone marrow donors supplied every sample. With V trimmed by 4 bases and J by 4 bases, 9 bases remained unmatched. This CDR3 region has 17 residues. Germline assignment: CDR1 SGHRS and CDR2 YFSETQ. The J gene is TRBJ2-1, the V gene TRBV5-1; 12 bases map to TRBD2. Sequencing was carried out using PBMCs. This sequence was found in a woman aged 18-29 years in good health and CMV-seropositive. The CDR3 coding sequence is TGCGCCAGCAGCCTAGTCTCTACTAGCGGGGGGTACAATGAGCAGTTCTTC. Amino acid sequence: CASSLVSTSGGYNEQFF.